These 32 T cell receptor beta chains were sequenced from one sample in a study of blood T cell repertoires in COVID-19. Here immunoSEQ multiplex PCR was the method, and the copy in TCRdb shows in-frame clones only, minus some. The sample has roughly 280,000 clones; approximately 86% are singletons. Sequencing was performed on peripheral blood. All receptors derive from a man aged 35 to 55 with active or convalescent COVID-19.

This clone was seen just once. V and J are TRBV19 and TRBJ1-1, with 9 bases lining up with TRBD1. The CDR3 is made up of 15 amino acids. V shed 6 bases, J shed 2 bases, and the junction held 7 bases outside the gene matches. The germline CDR1 and CDR2 sequences are LNHDA and SQIVND (reference sequence). CDR3 amino acids: CASRTRTGVNTEAFF. In DNA form, the CDR3 reads TGTGCCAGTAGGACGCGGACAGGGGTTAACACTGAAGCTTTCTTT.

The chain has TRBV4-2 and TRBJ2-5; 7 positions agree with TRBD2. The germline V gene has CDR1 LGHNA and CDR2 YNFKEQ. V lost 1 base and J lost 5; bases outside the gene matches: 7. The CDR3 runs 15 residues. CDR3 bases: TGTGCCAGCAGCCAAGGACAGCGGGGAGCGGAGACCCAGTACTTC. It is translated as CASSQGQRGAETQYF.

This chain connects TRBV14 to TRBJ2-7; 9 bases match TRBD1. CDR1 is SGHDN, CDR2 FVKESK, per germline. The CDR3 length is 15 residues. Unmatched junction bases numbered 13, after V lost 9 bases and J lost 4 bases. CDR3 DNA sequence: TGTGCCAGTCAGCGCTCTGGACAGGGGTGGTACGAGCAGTACTTC. It is translated as CASQRSGQGWYEQYF.

J is TRBJ1-2 and V is TRBV25-1; D uncertain. The CDR3 sequence is 12 residues long. Germline assignment: CDR1 MGHDK and CDR2 SYGVNS. V was cut by 8 bases and J by 4 bases, with 11 bases left in between. Here the CDR3 DNA reads TGTGCCAGCGTGGGCGGGTTCTATGGCTACACCTTC. Its protein is CASVGGFYGYTF.

Note on this clone: Relative to the germline gene, one junction end is altered; a read error may explain this. The J gene is TRBJ2-7, the V gene TRBV11-2, with 9 bases fitting TRBD2. Germline V gene data show CDR1 as SGHAT and CDR2 as FQNNGV. The CDR3 runs to 16 residues. For the CDR3, the DNA is TGTGCCAGCACCTTACCTAGCGGGACGACGGCTGGCGAGCAGTACTTC. Protein sequence: CASTLPSGTTAGEQYF.

The V and J genes are TRBV18 and TRBJ2-5; 7 positions match TRBD2. The CDR3 consists of 18 residues. The germline V gene encodes CDR1 KGHSH and CDR2 LQKENI. Germline trimming cut 3 bases from V and 0 bases from J; bases unmatched to any gene: 13. The CDR3 here is CASSPEAGVIAYQETQYF. The CDR3 nucleotides read TGTGCCAGCTCACCGGAGGCGGGAGTGATTGCGTACCAAGAGACCCAGTACTTC.

V and J are TRBV25-1 and TRBJ1-3, with a weak D call TRBD1 (6 bases). Trimming took 3 bases from V and 5 from J, leaving 17 bases between them. The germline V gene encodes CDR1 MGHDK and CDR2 SYGVNS. The CDR3 consists of 16 residues. The CDR3: CASSDGTRRWRNTIYF. The CDR3 DNA follows: TGTGCCAGCAGTGATGGGACACGGCGGTGGAGAAACACCATATATTTT.

This clone turned up a few times. The J gene is TRBJ2-1, the V gene TRBV19, with D maybe TRBD2 (5 bases). This CDR3 has 14 residues. With 5 bases removed from V and 0 bases from J, the gap between germline ends came to 8 bases. CDR1 is LNHDA and CDR2 is SQIVND in the germline V gene (reference sequence). The CDR3 is CASSLRDSYNEQFF. CDR3 DNA: TGTGCCAGTAGTCTACGGGACTCCTACAATGAGCAGTTCTTC.

This clone was seen a single time. V usage is TRBV5-1 and J usage is TRBJ2-2; 7 positions match TRBD1. The CDR3 contains 15 residues. The germline V gene encodes CDR1 SGHRS and CDR2 YFSETQ. Germline trimming cut 2 bases from V and 3 bases from J; bases unmatched to any gene: 4. The CDR3 DNA sequence: TGCGCCAGCAGCTTAGACAGGGCTGACACCGGGGAGCTGTTTTTT. It specifies CASSLDRADTGELFF.

Regarding this clone: Other DNA sequences in this specimen translate into the identical CDR3. The rearrangement uses TRBV30 and TRBJ1-3, with D possibly matching TRBD1 (5 bases). Trimming stripped 4 bases from V and 4 bases from J, with 8 bases between. The length of the CDR3 is 12 residues. CDR1 is GTSNPN and CDR2 is SVGIG in the germline V gene (reference sequence). Here the CDR3 reads CAWKGVGNTIYF. The CDR3 bases are TGTGCCTGGAAAGGGGTCGGAAACACCATATATTTT.

The chain has TRBV9 and TRBJ2-2, with TRBD1 matching over 7 bases. Losses at the gene ends were 0 bases for V and 5 bases for J; bases not matched to a gene: 4. Germline values: CDR1 SGDLS, CDR2 YYNGEE. The CDR3 consists of 15 residues. The CDR3: CASSVVSGGTGELFF. In DNA form, the CDR3 reads TGTGCCAGCAGCGTAGTATCAGGGGGTACCGGGGAGCTGTTTTTT.

The sample holds a few counts of this clone. CDR3 nucleotide sequence: TGTGCCAGCAGCTTGGGGGCTTACGAGCAGTACTTC. Its protein product is CASSLGAYEQYF. V gene TRBV7-2 combines with J gene TRBJ2-7; tentative D call: TRBD1 (6 bases). Germline-derived CDR1 and CDR2 are SGHTA and FQGNSA. The CDR3 spans 12 residues. Deletions cut 3 bases from V and 4 bases from J, with 7 bases between.

The chain employs TRBV4-1 and TRBJ1-2; D perhaps matches TRBD1 (5 bases). This CDR3 region has 14 residues. Trimming shortened V by 1 base and J by 3 bases, and 9 bases separated the two germline ends. From germline, CDR1 is MGHRA and CDR2 YSYEKL. The DNA of the CDR3 is TGCGCCAGCAGCCAAGCCGCCAGGGACTATGGCTACACCTTC. As protein: CASSQAARDYGYTF.

This chain joins TRBV7-3 and TRBJ2-1; perhaps TRBD2 as D (6 bases). The CDR3 is made up of 15 amino acids. Germline CDR1 SGHTA, CDR2 FQGTGA. V lost 2 bases to trimming and J lost 9 bases, with 17 bases between them. The CDR3 loop reads CASSLDGREVSEQFF. DNA for the CDR3: TGTGCCAGCAGCTTAGATGGCAGGGAGGTCAGTGAGCAGTTCTTC.

The CDR3 bases are TGTGCCAGCAGTTACGACAGGGGGACTGAGCAGTTCTTC. This sequence encodes CASSYDRGTEQFF. The chain joins TRBV6-6 to TRBJ2-1; 9 bases map to TRBD1. Germline V gene lookup returns CDR1 MNHNY and CDR2 SVGAGI (reference sequence). The CDR3 loop spans 13 amino acids. Trimming cost V 2 bases and J 9 bases; bases outside gene matches: 2.

The chain recombines TRBV11-2 with TRBJ1-2, with TRBD1 identical over 8 bases. V was pared by 1 base and J by 4 bases, with 2 bases of the junction left unmatched. CDR1 is SGHAT and CDR2 is FQNNGV in the germline V gene. The CDR3 totals 14 residues. Here the CDR3 DNA reads TGTGCCAGCAGCTTAGCAGGGGGCAGCTATGGCTACACCTTC. Its protein is CASSLAGGSYGYTF.

This clone was seen only a few times. The chain links TRBV9 to TRBJ1-1; 7 nucleotides line up with TRBD1. V lost 0 bases, J lost 5 bases, and 4 bases stayed unmatched. The CDR3 is 14 amino acids. Per the germline V gene, CDR1 is SGDLS and CDR2 is YYNGEE. This chain's CDR3 is CASSVGGGRTEAFF. DNA for the CDR3: TGTGCCAGCAGCGTAGGAGGGGGCAGGACTGAAGCTTTCTTT.

V is TRBV11-3 and J is TRBJ1-1; D is ambiguous. V was pared by 1 base and J by 4 bases, with 7 bases between. Germline loops: CDR1 SGHNT, CDR2 YENEEA. The CDR3 contains 13 residues. CDR3 loop: CASSLGSGTEAFF. CDR3 DNA sequence: TGTGCCAGCAGCTTAGGTTCAGGCACTGAAGCTTTCTTT.

The chain's CDR3 is CASSENGMSSDTQYF. The CDR3 nucleotides read TGTGCCAGCAGTGAGAACGGGATGTCCTCGGATACGCAGTATTTT. The chain employs TRBV2 and TRBJ2-3; possible D gene TRBD2, 5 bases. This CDR3 comprises 15 residues. Trimming took 3 bases from V and 6 from J, leaving 16 bases between them. CDR1 and CDR2 from the germline V gene are SNHLY and FYNNEI.

The V and J genes are TRBV11-2 and TRBJ1-2; a weak D match, TRBD1 (6 bases). Germline lookup yields CDR1 SGHAT and CDR2 FQNNGV. The CDR3 is made up of 13 amino acids. Deletions cut 0 bases from V and 8 bases from J, with 10 bases between. CDR3 sequence: CASSLDQGHGYTF. DNA for the CDR3: TGTGCCAGCAGCTTAGATCAGGGGCACGGCTACACCTTC.

This clone appeared once. The chain carries TRBV2 and TRBJ1-1, with D perhaps TRBD1 (6 bases). CDR1 SNHLY and CDR2 FYNNEI come from the germline V gene. CDR3 length: 13 residues. The germline V and J ends were trimmed by 7 bases and 3 bases, with 12 bases remaining between them. The CDR3 is CASKWTADTEAFF. CDR3 DNA: TGTGCCAGCAAATGGACAGCGGACACTGAAGCTTTCTTT.

V is TRBV7-9 and J is TRBJ1-4; the match to TRBD1 covers 9 bases. The CDR3 is made up of 17 amino acids. The V gene's germline CDR1 is SEHNR and CDR2 FQNEAQ (reference sequence). Germline trimming cut 2 bases from V and 7 bases from J; bases unmatched to any gene: 11. The CDR3 spells CASSLTGGDRGVEKLFF. In nucleotides, the CDR3 is TGTGCCAGCAGCTTAACCGGAGGCGACAGGGGGGTTGAAAAACTGTTTTTT.

V is TRBV27 and J is TRBJ2-7, with 8 positions matching TRBD1. V shed 5 bases and J 3 bases; nucleotides not matched to a gene: 9. This CDR3 contains 15 residues. Germline V CDR1 and CDR2: MNHEY, SMNVEV (reference sequence). The CDR3 nucleotides read TGTGCCAGCAGTCCCGGGACAGGTCCGGTCTACGAGCAGTACTTC. Translated, it gives CASSPGTGPVYEQYF.

The V and J genes are TRBV21-1 and TRBJ1-2; the D segment call TRBD1 is taken from the table without a DNA check. TRBV21-1 is flagged as a pseudogene. This CDR3 comprises 18 residues. The CDR3 reads CASSTRRTGTPLGYGYTF. The CDR3 bases are TGTGCCAGCAGCACGCGCCGGACAGGCACCCCACTTGGCTATGGCTACACCTTC.

The chain links TRBV7-9 to TRBJ2-7; 11 nucleotides align to TRBD1. Germline V gene lookup returns CDR1 SEHNR and CDR2 FQNEAQ (reference sequence). The CDR3 consists of 18 residues. With 4 bases clipped from V and 1 base from J, the junction kept 12 bases outside the gene matches. CDR3 nucleotide sequence: TGTGCCAGCAGCTATGAAGGGACAGGGGGTGTCGGGTCCTACGAGCAGTACTTC. Translation: CASSYEGTGGVGSYEQYF. The full variable domain, rest sourced from reference TRBV7-9 and TRBJ2-7, is DTGVSQNPRHKITKRGQNVTFRCDPISEHNRLYWYRQTLGQGPEFLTYFQNEAQLEKSRLLSDRFSAERPKGSFSTLEIQRTEQGDSAMYLCASSYEGTGGVGSYEQYFGPGTRLTVT.

V gene TRBV4-1 combines with J gene TRBJ2-7, with 9 bases matching TRBD2. The CDR3 runs 15 residues. From germline, CDR1 is MGHRA and CDR2 YSYEKL. J lost 2 bases, V lost 4 bases, and 6 bases had no gene match. This CDR3 is CASSPLAGGPYEQYF. CDR3 coding DNA: TGCGCCAGCAGCCCCCTGGCGGGGGGGCCCTACGAGCAGTACTTC.

This clone was detected a few times. This chain connects TRBV2 to TRBJ2-2; TRBD1 agrees at 7 bases. CDR1 and CDR2 from the germline V gene are SNHLY and FYNNEI. The CDR3 spans 15 residues. V lost 6 bases to trimming and J lost 8 bases; unmatched junction nucleotides: 12. CDR3 nucleotide sequence: TGTGCCAGCAGCCTCGACAGGGTAGGGGGTGGGGAGCTGTTTTTT. This gives the protein CASSLDRVGGGELFF.

The rearrangement joins TRBV19 to TRBJ1-1; TRBD1 matches 10 bases. The V gene's germline CDR1 is LNHDA and CDR2 SQIVND (reference sequence). J lost 5 bases, V lost 4 bases, and 7 bases had no gene match. CDR3 size: 15 residues. This chain's CDR3 is CASSNEGQGRTEAFF. Here the CDR3 DNA reads TGTGCCAGTAGTAATGAGGGACAGGGGCGGACTGAAGCTTTCTTT. Looking up the rest from reference TRBV19 and TRBJ1-1 gives the full variable domain: DGGITQSPKYLFRKEGQNVTLSCEQNLNHDAMYWYRQDPGQGLRLIYYSQIVNDFQKGDIAEGYSVSREKKESFPLTVTSAQKNPTAFYLCASSNEGQGRTEAFFGQGTRLTVV.

The V call is TRBV7-2, the J call TRBJ2-3, with 11 nucleotides matching TRBD2. The CDR3 totals 16 residues. Germline V lookup: CDR1 SGHTA, CDR2 FQGNSA. With 9 bases clipped from V and 4 bases from J, the junction kept 12 bases outside the gene matches. In DNA, the CDR3 is TGTGCCAGACTTAGCGGGAGGGCCGGGGGCCCAGATACGCAGTATTTT. Its translation: CARLSGRAGGPDTQYF.

The chain links TRBV6-5 to TRBJ1-1; D is perhaps TRBD1 (6 bases). CDR3 size: 14 residues. Germline V lookup: CDR1 MNHEY, CDR2 SVGAGI. V lost 6 bases, J lost 2 bases, and 13 bases lay in between. The CDR3 reads CASRSGGPNTEAFF. DNA of the CDR3: TGTGCCAGCAGGAGCGGGGGGCCAAACACTGAAGCTTTCTTT.

This chain connects TRBV27 to TRBJ2-3; 9 bases map to TRBD1. The length of the CDR3 is 15 residues. The V and J ends lost 4 bases and 5 bases, in that order; junction bases with no gene match: 7. Germline V gene data show CDR1 as MNHEY and CDR2 as SMNVEV (reference sequence). The CDR3 reads CASSWARDREDTQYF. CDR3 bases: TGTGCCAGCAGTTGGGCCCGGGACAGGGAAGATACGCAGTATTTT.

This clone was seen once. This chain uses TRBV3-1 (or the pseudogene TRBV3-2) with TRBJ1-4, with 7 nucleotides matching TRBD1. The CDR3 is 15 amino acids. Germline V gene data show CDR1 as LGHDT and CDR2 as YNNKEL (reference sequence). V shed 4 bases, J shed 5 bases, and the junction held 7 bases outside the gene matches. The CDR3 loop is CASSRSDRDNEKLFF. CDR3 sequence (DNA): TGTGCCAGCAGCCGGTCCGACAGGGACAATGAAAAACTGTTTTTT.